What follows describes a single TCR beta chain. The CDR3 totals 14 residues. The V segment lost 5 bases and the J segment 1 base; nucleotides outside the gene matches: 4. CDR1 and CDR2 (germline): SGHTA, FQGTGA. This sample stems from a study of blood T cell repertoires in COVID-19. Study in general: The analysed material was cDNA or gDNA that came from T cells, B-cell-depleted T cells, or PBMCs.

Original analysis: By means of reference gene primer amplification, nucleated cell counts were estimated. Sequenced by immunoSEQ multiplex PCR; TCRdb stores in-frame clones only, minus some. The DNA gave D and trimming, while V, J and clone size come from that table. The repertoire consists of roughly 260,000 clones, with under 90% occurring once and the leading ten covering roughly 3.1%. The clonotype comes from a young woman with acute or convalescent COVID-19. The chain employs TRBV7-3 and TRBJ1-1; TRBD1 agrees at 7 bases. Input material: peripheral blood. CDR3 region: CASSLGQSNTEAFF. CDR3 DNA sequence: TGTGCCAGCAGCCTGGGACAGTCGAACACTGAAGCTTTCTTT.